This TCR beta chain was captured in a study of long-term antiretroviral therapy in people with HIV. Trimming shortened V by 2 bases and J by 4 bases, and 11 bases separated the two germline ends. CDR3 length: 14 residues. From germline, CDR1 is ENHRY and CDR2 SYGVKD. Findings of the study overall: Relative to control repertoires, HIV repertoires exhibited narrower CDR3 length ranges.

This clone appeared a few times. The antigen remains undetermined. Investigators performed immunoSEQ version v3.0 at survey level. Repertoires were generated with immunoSEQ multiplex PCR, while TCRdb's copy carries only in-frame clones and drops some. Seen here are 20,000 or so clones, 80% to 85% observed once, and the top ten hold around 12%. This specimen consisted of unsorted PBMCs, obtained 0.1 years before starting antiretroviral therapy. This sequence originates from a middle-aged man with HIV. The J gene is TRBJ1-1, the V gene TRBV10-3; D is unclear. The chain's CDR3 is CAISETAGSTEAFF. The CDR3 DNA reads as TGTGCCATCAGTGAGACAGCTGGGAGCACTGAAGCTTTCTTT.